This T cell receptor (beta chain) was captured by sequencing in a study of identical twins. Broader study findings: Memory repertoires showed no such pattern, whereas abundant cord blood beta clonotypes carried fewer insertions.

A word on this clonotype: No antigen is known for it.

One entry per CDR3 protein results from TCRdb running MiXCR on the 5' RACE reads. The sample consists of roughly 720,000 distinct CDR3 sequences, 15% to 20% of them appearing once. CDR1 and CDR2 from the germline V gene are ENHRY and SYGVKD. With 5 bases clipped from V and 2 bases from J, the junction kept 3 bases outside the gene matches. CDR3 length: 15 amino acids. This same sample was also taken into another study, of T cells expressing NK-cell markers. As that study records: Underlying the TCR beta repertoires were sorted CD3+CD56+NKG2C+, CD3+CD56+NKG2C- and CD3+CD56-NKG2C+ T cells. For a few donors, these clonotypes were likewise the leading ones in the CD3+CD56-NKG2C+ fraction.

Sequenced: PBMCs. The sequence derives from a woman under 30 in good health. This rearrangement joins TRBV10-3 to TRBJ2-3; TRBD2 aligns across 11 bases. CDR3 amino acids: CAISLTSGITDTQYF. The CDR3 nucleotides read TGTGCCATCAGTCTGACTAGCGGGATCACAGATACGCAGTATTTT.